This passage covers 10 T cell receptor beta chains from one sample sequenced in a study of blood T cell repertoires in COVID-19. Sequencing used immunoSEQ multiplex PCR; TCRdb keeps in-frame clones, though not all of them. The table lists more than 450,000 clones, around 87% of them singletons. Sequencing was carried out using PBMCs or T cells enriched from blood (not recorded which). The receptor set was obtained from a woman under 30 who had recovered from COVID-19.

The J gene is TRBJ2-1, the V gene TRBV19; 8 bases line up with TRBD2. CDR3 length equals 17 residues. From germline, CDR1 is LNHDA and CDR2 SQIVND (reference sequence). Trimming cost V 3 bases and J 6 bases; bases outside gene matches: 13. CDR3 loop: CASSMGASGRRRNEQFF. The CDR3 bases are TGTGCCAGTAGTATGGGGGCTAGCGGGCGAAGACGCAATGAGCAGTTCTTC.

The chain couples TRBV12-5 to TRBJ2-7; possible D gene TRBD2, 6 bases. Trimming cost V 0 bases and J 0 bases, with 9 bases left between them. Germline CDR1 is LGHNT and CDR2 is FRNRAP. The CDR3 extends over 15 amino acids. In nucleotides, the CDR3 is TGTGCTAGTGGTTTGGTAGTCGGGAGCTCCTACGAGCAGTACTTC. Protein product: CASGLVVGSSYEQYF.

The chain links TRBV2 to TRBJ1-1; 8 positions agree with TRBD1. This CDR3 contains 15 residues. Germline values: CDR1 SNHLY, CDR2 FYNNEI. Trimming took 5 bases from V and 3 from J; bases not matched to a gene: 8. DNA for the CDR3: TGTGCCAGCAGTTTCCAGGGGGCCGGGGACACTGAAGCTTTCTTT. Translating it yields CASSFQGAGDTEAFF.

The genes are TRBV27 and TRBJ1-1, with 8 bases fitting TRBD1. CDR1 is MNHEY, CDR2 SMNVEV, per germline (reference sequence). This CDR3 is 15 amino acids long. V dropped 3 bases and J dropped 2; count of bases not matched to a gene: 5. This CDR3 is CASSLGTGGNTEAFF. The CDR3 DNA reads as TGTGCCAGCAGTTTGGGGACAGGTGGAAACACTGAAGCTTTCTTT.

The chain is built from TRBV3-1 (or the pseudogene TRBV3-2) and TRBJ1-3, with 8 bases lining up with TRBD1. The CDR3 runs to 16 residues. The ends lost 7 bases at V and 2 bases at J; junction bases unmatched: 10. The germline CDR1 and CDR2 sequences are LGHDT and YNNKEL (reference sequence). The CDR3 DNA sequence: TGTGCCAGCAACCATGCGGACAGGGCTGCTGGAAACACCATATATTTT. This codes for CASNHADRAAGNTIYF.

The J gene is TRBJ2-5, the V gene TRBV4-1, with 9 bases matching TRBD2. Germline V CDR1 and CDR2: MGHRA, YSYEKL. The CDR3 sequence is 16 residues long. V dropped 3 bases and J dropped 5; count of bases not matched to a gene: 10. As DNA, the CDR3 is TGCGCCAGCAGCCAGGCCGGGACTAGCAGGTGGGAGACCCAGTACTTC. Its translation: CASSQAGTSRWETQYF.

The chain combines TRBV30 with TRBJ1-5; D unclear. V was trimmed by 0 bases and J by 3 bases, leaving 12 bases between them. There are 15 residues in the CDR3. Germline V gene lookup returns CDR1 GTSNPN and CDR2 SVGIG (reference sequence). Written as DNA, the CDR3 is TGTGCCTGGAGTGTACGGGTTTCTTCCAATCAGCCCCAGCATTTT. Protein product: CAWSVRVSSNQPQHF.

This sequence joins TRBV2 and TRBJ2-6, with TRBD1 identical over 9 bases. V lost 5 bases, J lost 1 base, and 6 bases stayed unmatched. CDR1 and CDR2 from the germline V gene are SNHLY and FYNNEI. The CDR3 contains 17 residues. CDR3 residues: CASSPGQGRSGANVLTF. CDR3 bases: TGTGCCAGCAGTCCCGGACAGGGGAGATCTGGGGCCAACGTCCTGACTTTC.

The rearrangement links TRBV7-2 to TRBJ1-1, with D unresolved. The length of the CDR3 is 15 residues. V was shortened by 1 base and J by 1 base, with 10 bases between the two germline ends. The germline V gene has CDR1 SGHTA and CDR2 FQGNSA. The CDR3 nucleotides read TGTGCCAGCAGCTTAGACAGATACCAGAACACTGAAGCTTTCTTT. It specifies CASSLDRYQNTEAFF.

The gene calls are TRBV5-4 and TRBJ1-1; 10 bases align to TRBD1. Per germline, CDR1 SGHNT and CDR2 YYREEE (reference sequence). V was pared by 6 bases and J by 5 bases, with 7 bases of the junction left unmatched. The length of the CDR3 is 14 residues. CDR3 coding DNA: TGTGCCAGCACCCCGACAGGGGGCAAGACTGAAGCTTTCTTT. Translation gives CASTPTGGKTEAFF.